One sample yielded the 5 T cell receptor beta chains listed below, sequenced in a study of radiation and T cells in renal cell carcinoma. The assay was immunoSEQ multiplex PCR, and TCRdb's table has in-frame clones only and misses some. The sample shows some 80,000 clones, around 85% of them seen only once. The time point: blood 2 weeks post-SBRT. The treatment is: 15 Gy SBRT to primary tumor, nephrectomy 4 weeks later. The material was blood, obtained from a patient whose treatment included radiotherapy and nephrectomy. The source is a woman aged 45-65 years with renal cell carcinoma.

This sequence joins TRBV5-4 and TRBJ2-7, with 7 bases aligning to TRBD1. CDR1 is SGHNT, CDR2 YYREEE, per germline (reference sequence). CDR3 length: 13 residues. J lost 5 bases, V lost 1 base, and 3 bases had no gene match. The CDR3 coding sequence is TGTGCCAGCAGCTTGAACAGGGGAGACGAGCAGTACTTC. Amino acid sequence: CASSLNRGDEQYF.

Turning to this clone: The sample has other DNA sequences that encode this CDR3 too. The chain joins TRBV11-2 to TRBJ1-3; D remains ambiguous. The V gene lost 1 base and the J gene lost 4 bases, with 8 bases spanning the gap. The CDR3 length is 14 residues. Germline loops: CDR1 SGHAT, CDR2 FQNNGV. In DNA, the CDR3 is TGTGCCAGCAGCTTAGCCGGTAGGGGAAACACCATATATTTT. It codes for CASSLAGRGNTIYF.

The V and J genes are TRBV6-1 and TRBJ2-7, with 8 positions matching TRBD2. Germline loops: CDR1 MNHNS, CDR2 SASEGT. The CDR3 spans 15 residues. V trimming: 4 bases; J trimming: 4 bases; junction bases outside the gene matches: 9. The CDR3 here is CASSGSSGTDYEQYF. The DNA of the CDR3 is TGTGCCAGCAGTGGTAGTAGCGGGACGGATTACGAGCAGTACTTC.

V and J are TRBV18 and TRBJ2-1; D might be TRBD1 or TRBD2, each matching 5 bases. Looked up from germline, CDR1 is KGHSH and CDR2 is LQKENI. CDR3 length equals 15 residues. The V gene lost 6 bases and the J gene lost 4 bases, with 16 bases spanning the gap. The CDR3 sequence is CASSRDLGVYNEQFF. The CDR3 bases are TGTGCCAGCTCCCGGGACCTAGGAGTATACAATGAGCAGTTCTTC.

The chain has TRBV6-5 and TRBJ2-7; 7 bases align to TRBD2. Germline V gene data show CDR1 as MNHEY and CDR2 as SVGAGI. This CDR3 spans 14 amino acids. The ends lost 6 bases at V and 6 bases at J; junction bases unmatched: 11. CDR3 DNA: TGTGCCAGCAGCATCTATCAAGGGAGGGGCGAGCAGTACTTC. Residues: CASSIYQGRGEQYF.